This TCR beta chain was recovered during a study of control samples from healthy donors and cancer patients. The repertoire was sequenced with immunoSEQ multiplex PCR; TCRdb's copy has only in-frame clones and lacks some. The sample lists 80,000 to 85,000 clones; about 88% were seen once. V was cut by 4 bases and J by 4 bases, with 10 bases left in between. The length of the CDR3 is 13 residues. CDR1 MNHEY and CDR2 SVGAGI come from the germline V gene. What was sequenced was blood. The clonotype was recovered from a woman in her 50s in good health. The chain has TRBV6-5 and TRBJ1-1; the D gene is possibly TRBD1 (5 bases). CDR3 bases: TGTGCCAGCAGTTTATCAGGGAGCACTGAAGCTTTCTTT. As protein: CASSLSGSTEAFF.